Detailed here is one T cell receptor beta chain. Germline loops: CDR1 LNHDA, CDR2 SQIVND (reference sequence). The V and J ends lost 3 bases and 5 bases, in that order; junction bases with no gene match: 7. This CDR3 contains 15 residues. These data belong to a study of T cells in Graves' hyperthyroidism and ophthalmopathy. Thyroid ultrasound, orbital computed tomography, clinical symptoms, and serum thyroxine and TRAb underpinned diagnoses. Predating any ophthalmopathy symptoms, the blood sample was taken at first hyperthyroidism diagnosis. Template material for amplifying TCR beta CDR3 regions consisted of RNA transcripts. An initial round of RT-PCR targeting the TCR CDR3 relied on the HTBI primer set. TCRdb reprocessed the multiplex PCR reads with MiXCR, giving one entry per CDR3 protein. The table lists about 770,000 distinct CDR3 sequences, 18% of them singletons, with approximately 16% in the top ten.

The V gene is TRBV19, the J gene TRBJ2-5, with 9 nucleotides matching TRBD1. The TCR sequence derives from a woman between 50 and 59 years old with Graves' hyperthyroidism that later progressed to Graves' ophthalmopathy. Sample: blood. CDR3: CASSISGGQGETQYF. The CDR3 DNA follows: TGTGCCAGTAGTATTTCGGGCGGACAGGGGGAGACCCAGTACTTC.